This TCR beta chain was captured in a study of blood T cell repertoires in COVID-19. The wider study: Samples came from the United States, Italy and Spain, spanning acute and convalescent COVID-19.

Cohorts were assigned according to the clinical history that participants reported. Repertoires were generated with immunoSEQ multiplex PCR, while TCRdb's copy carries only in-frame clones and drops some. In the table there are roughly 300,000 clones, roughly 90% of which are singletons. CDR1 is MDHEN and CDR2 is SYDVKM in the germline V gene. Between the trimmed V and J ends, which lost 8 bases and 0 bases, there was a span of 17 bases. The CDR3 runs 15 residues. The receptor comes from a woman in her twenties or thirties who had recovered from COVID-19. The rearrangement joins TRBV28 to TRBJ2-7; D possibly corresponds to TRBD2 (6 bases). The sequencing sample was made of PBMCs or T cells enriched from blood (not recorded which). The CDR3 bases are TGTGCCAGCGGGGGGAGGCACAGACGCTCCTACGAGCAGTACTTC. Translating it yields CASGGRHRRSYEQYF. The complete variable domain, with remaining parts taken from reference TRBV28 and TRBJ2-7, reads DVKVTQSSRYLVKRTGEKVFLECVQDMDHENMFWYRQDPGLGLRLIYFSYDVKMKEKGDIPEGYSVSREKKERFSLILESASTNQTSMYLCASGGRHRRSYEQYFGPGTRLTVT.